The entry below describes one T cell receptor beta chain. What it recognizes is unknown. The record originates from a study of T-cell memory formation after mild COVID-19. General study findings and limits: From day 15 to 85, contracting clones were balanced between CD4 and CD8, whereas later expanders leaned toward CD4+.

TCRdb ran MiXCR on the 5' RACE reads and lists one entry per CDR3 protein. The data contain roughly 610,000 distinct CDR3 sequences, 17% of them singletons. The receptor's source is an adult woman who had mild COVID-19 (a few samples of this study predate the infection). Cell type and time point are not known. The sequenced material came from PBMCs or a T cell subset sorted from them (not recorded which).

This CDR3 reads CASSLPTSENEQFF. In DNA, the CDR3 is TGTGCCAGCAGCCTGCCGACTAGCGAAAATGAGCAGTTCTTC. This sequence joins TRBV4-2 and TRBJ2-1, with TRBD2 identical over 8 bases. The ends lost 4 bases at V and 7 bases at J; junction bases unmatched: 6. Germline assignment: CDR1 LGHNA and CDR2 YNFKEQ. The CDR3 has 14 amino acids.